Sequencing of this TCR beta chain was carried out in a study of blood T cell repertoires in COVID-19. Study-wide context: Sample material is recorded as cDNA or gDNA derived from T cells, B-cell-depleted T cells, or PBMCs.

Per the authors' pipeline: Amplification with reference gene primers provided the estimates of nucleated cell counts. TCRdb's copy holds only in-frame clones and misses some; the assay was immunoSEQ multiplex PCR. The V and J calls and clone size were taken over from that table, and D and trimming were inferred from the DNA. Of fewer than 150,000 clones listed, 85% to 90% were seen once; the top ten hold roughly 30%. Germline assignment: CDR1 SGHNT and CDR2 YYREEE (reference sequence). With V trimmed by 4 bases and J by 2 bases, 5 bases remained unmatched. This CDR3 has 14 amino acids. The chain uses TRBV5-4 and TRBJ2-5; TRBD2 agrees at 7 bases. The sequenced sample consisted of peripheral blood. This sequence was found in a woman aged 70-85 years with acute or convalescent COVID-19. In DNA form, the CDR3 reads TGTGCCAGCAGCCATCCGGGACTACAAGAGACCCAGTACTTC. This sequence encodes CASSHPGLQETQYF.